The 3 T cell receptor beta chains in this list originate from one sample, sequenced in a study of cytomegalovirus exposure and HLA in healthy donors. The primer mix had 60 Vbeta and 13 Jbeta primers. Sequencing used immunoSEQ multiplex PCR; TCRdb keeps in-frame clones, though not all of them. The sample yields about 150,000 clones, about 74% seen once. The sequencing sample was made of PBMCs. The receptors were gathered from a male donor in good health and CMV-seronegative.

V usage is TRBV27 and J usage is TRBJ2-3; TRBD2 aligns across 12 bases. The CDR3 has 15 amino acids. With 6 bases clipped from V and 4 bases from J, the junction kept 5 bases outside the gene matches. Germline V gives CDR1 MNHEY, CDR2 SMNVEV (reference sequence). The CDR3 sequence is CASSRTSGIADTQYF. For the CDR3, the DNA is TGTGCCAGCAGCCGGACTAGCGGGATCGCAGATACGCAGTATTTT.

This clone was recorded once. The chain is built from TRBV28 and TRBJ2-7; 10 bases map to TRBD1. The CDR3 sequence is 15 residues long. V lost 4 bases to trimming and J lost 4 bases; unmatched junction nucleotides: 7. In germline, CDR1 is MDHEN, CDR2 SYDVKM. The DNA for the CDR3 is TGTGCCAGCAGTTCACCGGGACAGGGGACGTACGAGCAGTACTTC. It is translated as CASSSPGQGTYEQYF.

This clone was observed a handful of times. The chain is built from TRBV4-1 and TRBJ2-7, with a weak D call TRBD2 (6 bases). V lost 1 base and J 2 bases, leaving 15 bases between the germline ends. This CDR3 spans 16 amino acids. CDR1 MGHRA and CDR2 YSYEKL come from the germline V gene. The CDR3 spells CASSQAAGTGTYEQYF. The CDR3, as DNA: TGCGCCAGCAGCCAAGCCGCCGGGACTGGGACCTACGAGCAGTACTTC.